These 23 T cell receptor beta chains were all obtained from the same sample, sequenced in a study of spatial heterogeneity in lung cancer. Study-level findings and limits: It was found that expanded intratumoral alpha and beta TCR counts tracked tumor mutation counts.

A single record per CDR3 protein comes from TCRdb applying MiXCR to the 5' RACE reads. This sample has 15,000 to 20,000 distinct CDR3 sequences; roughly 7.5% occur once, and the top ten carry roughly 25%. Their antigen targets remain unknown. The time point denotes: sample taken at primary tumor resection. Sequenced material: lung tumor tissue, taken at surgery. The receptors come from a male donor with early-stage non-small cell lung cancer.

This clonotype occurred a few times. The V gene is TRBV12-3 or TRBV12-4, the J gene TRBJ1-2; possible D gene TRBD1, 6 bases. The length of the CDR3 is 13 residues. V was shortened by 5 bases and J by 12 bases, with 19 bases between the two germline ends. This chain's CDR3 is CASSPDGIRGDTF. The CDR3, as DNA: TGTGCCAGCAGTCCGGACGGAATCAGGGGCGACACCTTC.

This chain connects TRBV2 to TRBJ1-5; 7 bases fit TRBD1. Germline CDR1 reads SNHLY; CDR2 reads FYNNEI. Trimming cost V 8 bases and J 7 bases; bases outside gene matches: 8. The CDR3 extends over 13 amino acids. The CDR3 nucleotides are TGTGCCAGCGAGAGGGGGCGCGGACAGCCCCAGCATTTT. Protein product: CASERGRGQPQHF.

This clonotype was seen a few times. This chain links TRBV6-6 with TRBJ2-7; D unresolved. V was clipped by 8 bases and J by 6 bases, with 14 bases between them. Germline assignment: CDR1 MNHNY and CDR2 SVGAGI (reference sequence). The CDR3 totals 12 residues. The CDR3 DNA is TGTGCCAGCCGGTACGAAGGGTCCGAGCAGTACTTC. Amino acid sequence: CASRYEGSEQYF.

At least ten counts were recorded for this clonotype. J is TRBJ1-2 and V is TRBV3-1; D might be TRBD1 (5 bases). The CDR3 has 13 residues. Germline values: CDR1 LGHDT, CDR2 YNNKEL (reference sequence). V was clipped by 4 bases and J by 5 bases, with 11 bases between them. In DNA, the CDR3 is TGTGCCAGCAGCCCCCCGGGGGGGTATGGCTACACCTTC. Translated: CASSPPGGYGYTF.

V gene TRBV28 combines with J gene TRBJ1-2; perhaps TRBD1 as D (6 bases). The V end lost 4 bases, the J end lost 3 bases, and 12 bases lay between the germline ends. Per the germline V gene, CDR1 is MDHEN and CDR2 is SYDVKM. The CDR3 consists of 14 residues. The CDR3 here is CASSSRGAHYGYTF. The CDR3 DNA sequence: TGTGCCAGCAGTTCGCGGGGGGCGCACTATGGCTACACCTTC.

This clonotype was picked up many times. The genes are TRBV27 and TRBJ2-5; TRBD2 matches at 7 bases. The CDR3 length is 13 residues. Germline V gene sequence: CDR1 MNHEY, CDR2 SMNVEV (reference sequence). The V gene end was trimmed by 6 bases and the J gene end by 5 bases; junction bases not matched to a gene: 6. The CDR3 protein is CASRRRGGETQYF. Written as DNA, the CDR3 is TGTGCCAGCAGGAGGCGGGGAGGGGAGACCCAGTACTTC.

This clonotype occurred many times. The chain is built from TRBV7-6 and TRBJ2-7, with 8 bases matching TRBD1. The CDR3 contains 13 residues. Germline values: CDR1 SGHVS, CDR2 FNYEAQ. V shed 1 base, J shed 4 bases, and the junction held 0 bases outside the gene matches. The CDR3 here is CASSLGTGYEQYF. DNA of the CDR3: TGTGCCAGCAGCTTAGGGACAGGGTACGAGCAGTACTTC. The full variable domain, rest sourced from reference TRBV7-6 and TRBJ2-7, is GAGVSQSPRYKVTKRGQDVALRCDPISGHVSLYWYRQALGQGPEFLTYFNYEAQQDKSGLPNDRFSAERPEGSISTLTIQRTEQRDSAMYRCASSLGTGYEQYFGPGTRLTVT.

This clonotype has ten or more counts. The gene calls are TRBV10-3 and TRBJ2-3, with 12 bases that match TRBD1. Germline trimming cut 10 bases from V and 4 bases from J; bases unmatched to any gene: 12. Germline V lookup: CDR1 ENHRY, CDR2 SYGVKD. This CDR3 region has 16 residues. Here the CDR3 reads CATGTGGDLLPDTQYF. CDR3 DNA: TGTGCCACCGGGACAGGGGGCGACCTCCTCCCAGATACGCAGTATTTT.

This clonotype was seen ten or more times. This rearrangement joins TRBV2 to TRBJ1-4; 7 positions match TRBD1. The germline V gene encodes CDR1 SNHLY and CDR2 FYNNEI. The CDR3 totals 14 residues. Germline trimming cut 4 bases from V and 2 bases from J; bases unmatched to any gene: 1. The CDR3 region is CASSADRTNEKLFF. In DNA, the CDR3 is TGTGCCAGCAGTGCGGACAGGACTAATGAAAAACTGTTTTTT.

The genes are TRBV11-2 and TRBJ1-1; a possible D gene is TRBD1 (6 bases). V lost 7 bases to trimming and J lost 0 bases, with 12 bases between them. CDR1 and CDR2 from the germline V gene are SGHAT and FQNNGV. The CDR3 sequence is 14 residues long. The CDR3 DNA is TGTGCCAGCATCCCGGGACACTTGAACACTGAAGCTTTCTTT. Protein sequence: CASIPGHLNTEAFF.

CDR3 residues: CASSSTRTAHSYEQYF. DNA of the CDR3: TGTGCCAGCAGCTCTACAAGGACAGCGCACTCCTACGAGCAGTACTTC. This chain links TRBV7-9 with TRBJ2-7; the D gene is possibly TRBD1 (6 bases). Trimming removed 4 bases at V and 0 bases at J, with 16 bases between. The CDR3 loop spans 16 amino acids. Germline lookup yields CDR1 SEHNR and CDR2 FQNEAQ (reference sequence).

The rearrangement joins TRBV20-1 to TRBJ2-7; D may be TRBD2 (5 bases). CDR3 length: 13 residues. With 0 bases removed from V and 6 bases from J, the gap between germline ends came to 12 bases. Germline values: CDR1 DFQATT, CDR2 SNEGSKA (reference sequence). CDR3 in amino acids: CSARDRGRSEQYF. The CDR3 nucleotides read TGCAGTGCTAGAGATCGGGGTAGGAGCGAGCAGTACTTC.

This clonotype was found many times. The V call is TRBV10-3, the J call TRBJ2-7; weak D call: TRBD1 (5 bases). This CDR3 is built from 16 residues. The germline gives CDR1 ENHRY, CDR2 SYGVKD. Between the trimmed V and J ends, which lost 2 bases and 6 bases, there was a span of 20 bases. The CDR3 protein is CAISERGYAGLGEQYF. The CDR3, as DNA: TGTGCCATCAGTGAGAGGGGTTATGCAGGCTTGGGCGAGCAGTACTTC.

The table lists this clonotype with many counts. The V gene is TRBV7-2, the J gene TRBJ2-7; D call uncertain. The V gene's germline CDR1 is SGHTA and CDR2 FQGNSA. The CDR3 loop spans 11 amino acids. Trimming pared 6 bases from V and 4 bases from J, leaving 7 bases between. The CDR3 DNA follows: TGTGCCAGCAGTCGACGTTACGAGCAGTACTTC. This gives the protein CASSRRYEQYF.

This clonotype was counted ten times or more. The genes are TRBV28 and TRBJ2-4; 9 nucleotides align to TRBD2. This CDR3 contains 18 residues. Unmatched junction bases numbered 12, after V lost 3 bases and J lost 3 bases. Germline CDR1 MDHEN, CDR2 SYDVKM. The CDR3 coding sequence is TGTGCCAGCAGTTTGGTGGGCGGGGGGGCGTCTGTCAAAAACATTCAGTACTTC. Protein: CASSLVGGGASVKNIQYF.

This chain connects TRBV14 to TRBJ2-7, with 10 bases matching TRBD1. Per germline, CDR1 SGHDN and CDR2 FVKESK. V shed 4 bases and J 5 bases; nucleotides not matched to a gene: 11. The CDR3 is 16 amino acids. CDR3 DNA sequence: TGTGCCAGCAGCCTCCATACGGGACAGGGGCCAGACGAGCAGTACTTC. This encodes CASSLHTGQGPDEQYF.

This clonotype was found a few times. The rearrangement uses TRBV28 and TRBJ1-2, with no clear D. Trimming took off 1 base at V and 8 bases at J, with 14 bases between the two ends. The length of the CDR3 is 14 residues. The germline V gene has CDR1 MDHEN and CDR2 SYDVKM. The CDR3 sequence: CASSLLSAAGGYTF. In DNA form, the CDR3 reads TGTGCCAGCAGTTTATTGTCCGCCGCTGGAGGCTACACCTTC.

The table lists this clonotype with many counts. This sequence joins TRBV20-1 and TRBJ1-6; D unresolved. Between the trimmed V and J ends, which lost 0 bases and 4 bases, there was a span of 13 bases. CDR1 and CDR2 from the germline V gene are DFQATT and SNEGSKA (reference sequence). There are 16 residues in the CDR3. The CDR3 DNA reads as TGCAGTGCTAGAGATATGGGGAGAGGATATAATTCACCCCTCCACTTT. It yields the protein CSARDMGRGYNSPLHF.

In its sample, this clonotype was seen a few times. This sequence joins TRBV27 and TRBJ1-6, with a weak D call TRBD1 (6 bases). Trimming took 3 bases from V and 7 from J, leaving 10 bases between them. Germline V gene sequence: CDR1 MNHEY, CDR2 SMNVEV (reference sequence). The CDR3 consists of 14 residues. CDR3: CASSFEGENSPLHF. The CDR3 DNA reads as TGTGCCAGCAGTTTCGAGGGGGAGAATTCACCCCTCCACTTT.

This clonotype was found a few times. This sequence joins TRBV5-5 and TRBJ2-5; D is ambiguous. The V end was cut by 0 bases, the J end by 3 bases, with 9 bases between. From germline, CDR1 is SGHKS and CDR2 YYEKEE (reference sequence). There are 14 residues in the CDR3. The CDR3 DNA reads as TGTGCCAGCAGCTTGGCCGCCGTTGAAGAGACCCAGTACTTC. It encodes CASSLAAVEETQYF.

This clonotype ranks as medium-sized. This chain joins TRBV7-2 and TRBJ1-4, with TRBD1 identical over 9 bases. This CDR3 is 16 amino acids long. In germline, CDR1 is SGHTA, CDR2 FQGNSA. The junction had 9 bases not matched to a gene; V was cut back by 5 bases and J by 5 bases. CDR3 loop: CASSQNTGGSNEKLFF. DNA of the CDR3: TGTGCCAGCAGCCAGAATACAGGGGGCTCCAATGAAAAACTGTTTTTT.

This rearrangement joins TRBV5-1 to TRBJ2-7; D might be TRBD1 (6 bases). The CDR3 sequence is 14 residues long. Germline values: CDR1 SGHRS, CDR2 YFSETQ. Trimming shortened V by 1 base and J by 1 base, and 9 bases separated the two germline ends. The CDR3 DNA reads TGCGCCAGCAGCTTGAGGGGGACGTCCTACGAGCAGTACTTC. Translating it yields CASSLRGTSYEQYF.

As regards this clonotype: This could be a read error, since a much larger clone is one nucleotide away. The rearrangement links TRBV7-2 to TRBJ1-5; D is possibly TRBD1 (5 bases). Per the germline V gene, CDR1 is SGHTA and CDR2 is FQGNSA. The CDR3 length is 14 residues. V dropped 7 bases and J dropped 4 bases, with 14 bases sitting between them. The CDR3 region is CASNPRGPNQPQHF. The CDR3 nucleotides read TGTGCCAGCAACCCCCGGGGCCCTAATCAGCCCCAGCATTTT.